These T cell receptor beta chains were read from a single sample in a study of shared clonotypes between healthy human individuals. The method was immunoSEQ multiplex PCR; TCRdb's version includes in-frame clones alone and lacks a portion of them. The table has fewer than 1 million clones, around 96% seen once; the top ten hold about 0.21%. The sample taken for sequencing was naive CD8+ T cells sorted from blood. Receptors originate from a young man in good health. The CDR3 runs from the conserved cysteine through the conserved F or W.

len	v_gene	j_gene	CDR3aa
14	TRBV11-3	TRBJ1-1	CASSPDRTNTEAFF
13	TRBV27	TRBJ1-5	CASSTAGNQPQHF
14	TRBV4-2	TRBJ2-1	CASSFGPGLDEQFF
15	TRBV5-1	TRBJ2-2	CASSLDSPDTGELFF
16	TRBV28	TRBJ1-1	CASSLSVGSRVPEAFF
15	TRBV7-9	TRBJ2-7	CASSIPGTDSYEQYF
17	TRBV28	TRBJ2-6	CASSPRDRARGANVLTF
16	TRBV7-9	TRBJ2-2	CASSFAAGDLAGELFF
14	TRBV5-1	TRBJ2-7	CASSLGTGNLEQYF
14	TRBV27	TRBJ1-1	CASSSFGVGTEAFF
14	TRBV12-5	TRBJ2-7	CASSSGTDSYEQYF
16	TRBV5-1	TRBJ2-7	CASSTGQGLASYEQYF
16	TRBV6-5	TRBJ2-7	CASSYSKPSGIYEQYF
16	TRBV7-9	TRBJ2-7	CASSSSSGSLSYEQYF
15	TRBV29-1	TRBJ2-7	CSVDWPGRADYEQYF
14	TRBV28	TRBJ1-5	CASSSGLSNQPQHF
12	TRBV7-9	TRBJ2-1	CASSPSDNEQFF
17	TRBV7-9	TRBJ2-3	CASAPGAGRFDTDTQYF
16	TRBV29-1	TRBJ2-2	CSVEDRGRANTGELFF
15	TRBV7-9	TRBJ1-3	CASSSIMSSGNTIYF
19	TRBV15	TRBJ2-3	CATSRFVAVEDLNTDTQYF
14	TRBV29-1	TRBJ1-5	CSVLTGDSNQPQHF
11	TRBV6-5	TRBJ2-7	CASGPWDGQYF
15	TRBV27	TRBJ2-1	CASSERDRPYNEQFF
19	TRBV7-9	TRBJ2-1	CASSLDQPKGTSGNNEQFF
10	TRBV9	TRBJ1-2	CASSGPGYTF
14	TRBV6-6	TRBJ2-7	CASSYAVEGYEQYF
15	TRBV27	TRBJ2-5	CASRSGQGWRETQYF
15	TRBV5-5	TRBJ2-7	CASSLRGTRTYEQYF
15	TRBV28	TRBJ2-5	CASSSRTGGQETQYF
15	TRBV7-9	TRBJ2-7	CASSSGQGSSSEQYF
14	TRBV9	TRBJ2-3	CASSVARGTDTQYF
14	TRBV7-2	TRBJ2-1	CASSPGLALNEQFF
14	TRBV7-2	TRBJ1-2	CASSPGPINYGYTF
15	TRBV7-4	TRBJ1-5	CATSPRGNSNQPQHF
13	TRBV9	TRBJ1-1	CASGSYMNTEAFF
13	TRBV14	TRBJ2-7	CASSLLGDYEQYF
14	TRBV30	TRBJ1-1	CAWSVGVSWGEAFF
14	TRBV15	TRBJ1-1	CATSRVEGSTEAFF
12	TRBV6-5	TRBJ2-3	CASQTGDDTQYF
14	TRBV29-1	TRBJ2-2	CSVQGSGRIGELFF
15	TRBV7-8	TRBJ2-1	CASSGRAGGVNEQFF
13	TRBV28	TRBJ2-7	CASTRWDMYEQYF
15	TRBV27	TRBJ2-1	CASSRSGYSYNEQFF
17	TRBV11-2	TRBJ2-3	CASSLVGYPRGADTQYF
12	TRBV5-4	TRBJ2-7	CASSLLTAEQYF
14	TRBV2	TRBJ2-1	CASSEVGRAFEQFF
17	TRBV7-6	TRBJ1-1	CASSLVPPTSMNTEAFF
15	TRBV7-6	TRBJ2-5	CASSLDMDIQETQYF
15	TRBV9	TRBJ1-1	CASSSRDLMNTEAFF
12	TRBV7-9	TRBJ2-3	CASSLDPDTQYF